One and the same sample provided the 11 T cell receptor beta chains below, sequenced in a study of beta chain features in type 1 diabetes. What was sequenced were expressed TCRB transcripts, since all of the isolated RNA had been reverse transcribed. Clones were read by immunoSEQ multiplex PCR, and TCRdb kept only the in-frame ones, dropping some. The data contain almost 350,000 clones, over 7% of them singletons. Their antigen targets remain unknown. Regarding the study as a whole: Moderately but significantly shorter TCRB CDR3s were found in Type 1 diabetes patients in all four CD4+ subsets.

Sequenced input: central memory CD4+ T cells from blood. The receptors were sampled from a man younger than 40 with type 1 diabetes.

This clone was seen more than once but under ten times. This chain joins TRBV6-6 and TRBJ1-2; possibly TRBD1 for D (5 bases). CDR1 is MNHNY, CDR2 SVGAGI, per germline (reference sequence). V lost 2 bases to trimming and J lost 5 bases, with 12 bases between them. The CDR3 loop spans 14 amino acids. CDR3 in DNA: TGTGCCAGCAGTTACCTCCCGACAGATTATGGCTACACCTTC. Its protein is CASSYLPTDYGYTF.

This clone came up a few times. This chain joins TRBV11-2 and TRBJ2-1; D call uncertain. The CDR3 length is 13 residues. CDR1 is SGHAT, CDR2 FQNNGV, per germline. Trimming removed 1 base from V and 7 bases from J, with 8 bases in between. DNA for the CDR3: TGTGCCAGCAGCTTAGGGTGGGAAAATGAGCAGTTCTTC. Amino acids: CASSLGWENEQFF.

The chain links TRBV6-5 to TRBJ1-1; no firm D call. Trimming shortened V by 8 bases and J by 4 bases, and 11 bases separated the two germline ends. CDR1 and CDR2 (germline): MNHEY, SVGAGI. This CDR3 is 12 amino acids long. CDR3 in DNA: TGTGCCAGCTTGGGAGGGCTCACTGAAGCTTTCTTT. Translating gives CASLGGLTEAFF.

This clone was counted at least ten times. The chain is built from TRBV28 and TRBJ1-4, with 7 bases lining up with TRBD1. The germline V gene has CDR1 MDHEN and CDR2 SYDVKM. J gave up 6 bases and V 4 bases, and 5 bases lay outside the gene matches. CDR3 length: 14 amino acids. The CDR3 reads CASSSTGYDEKLFF. Written as DNA, the CDR3 is TGTGCCAGCAGTTCGACAGGGTACGATGAAAAACTGTTTTTT.

This chain connects TRBV6-1 to TRBJ1-2; D is uncertain. Looked up from germline, CDR1 is MNHNS and CDR2 is SASEGT. The CDR3 extends over 16 amino acids. The ends were cut back, 0 bases at V and 5 bases at J, with 16 bases in the middle. CDR3 bases: TGTGCCAGCAGTGAAGCTTTGGAGAGGGCGGCTTATGGCTACACCTTC. Translating gives CASSEALERAAYGYTF.

The table lists this clone with a few counts. The chain joins TRBV5-1 to TRBJ2-1; TRBD1 agrees at 11 bases. The CDR3 is made up of 15 amino acids. V dropped 4 bases and J dropped 4; count of bases not matched to a gene: 4. CDR1 is SGHRS, CDR2 YFSETQ, per germline. CDR3 DNA: TGCGCCAGCAGCCAGGGACAGGGGGATTACAATGAGCAGTTCTTC. Its translation is CASSQGQGDYNEQFF.

The V gene is TRBV5-1, the J gene TRBJ2-5; TRBD2 aligns across 13 bases. Germline CDR1 reads SGHRS; CDR2 reads YFSETQ. J was trimmed by 3 bases and V by 5 bases; bases with no gene match: 7. This CDR3 contains 16 residues. DNA of the CDR3: TGCGCCAGCAGAATAACAGGGACTAGCGGGGAAGAGACCCAGTACTTC. As protein: CASRITGTSGEETQYF.

The chain uses TRBV7-2 and TRBJ2-6; 7 bases are a match to TRBD1. Per germline, CDR1 SGHTA and CDR2 FQGNSA. This CDR3 has 14 amino acids. V was pared by 5 bases and J by 5 bases, with 3 bases of the junction left unmatched. The CDR3 loop is CASSTGAWANVLTF. DNA of the CDR3: TGTGCCAGCAGCACAGGGGCCTGGGCCAACGTCCTGACTTTC.

V is TRBV21-1 and J is TRBJ1-2. TRBV21-1 counts as a pseudogene. This CDR3 contains 13 residues. The CDR3 DNA follows: TGTGCCAGCAGCAAAGGAGGGTCGGATGGCTACACCTTC. Its protein is CASSKGGSDGYTF.

This clone was seen many times. The CDR3 is CASSRDPSRNEQFF. The CDR3 DNA follows: TGTGCCAGCAGTCGGGACCCCTCTCGCAATGAGCAGTTCTTC. The V gene is TRBV7-2, the J gene TRBJ2-1, with D perhaps given as TRBD1 or TRBD2 (5 bases each). Germline loops: CDR1 SGHTA, CDR2 FQGNSA. Trimming pared 6 bases from V and 6 bases from J, leaving 15 bases between. This CDR3 contains 14 residues.

This clone has more than one count but fewer than ten. The CDR3 is CSVVGLGYNEQFF. For the CDR3, the DNA is TGCAGCGTTGTAGGTTTGGGCTACAATGAGCAGTTCTTC. J is TRBJ2-1 and V is TRBV29-1; D is ambiguous. CDR3 length: 13 residues. Germline CDR1 reads SQVTM; CDR2 reads ANQGSEA. V lost 4 bases to trimming and J lost 3 bases, with 10 bases between them.